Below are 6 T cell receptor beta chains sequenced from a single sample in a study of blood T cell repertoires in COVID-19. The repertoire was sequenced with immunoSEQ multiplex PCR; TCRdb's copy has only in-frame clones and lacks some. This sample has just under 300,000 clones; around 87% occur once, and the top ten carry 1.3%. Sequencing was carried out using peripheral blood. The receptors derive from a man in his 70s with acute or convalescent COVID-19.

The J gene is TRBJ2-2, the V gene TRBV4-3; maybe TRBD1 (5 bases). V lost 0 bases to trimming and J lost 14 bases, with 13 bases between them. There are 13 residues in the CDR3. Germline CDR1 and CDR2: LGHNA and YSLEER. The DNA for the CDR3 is TGCGCCAGCAGCCAAGATGCACAGGCTGAACTGTTTTTT. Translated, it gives CASSQDAQAELFF.

CDR3 region: CASSLFRTGFNEKLFF. DNA of the CDR3: TGTGCCAGCAGTCTTTTCCGGACAGGGTTTAATGAAAAACTGTTTTTT. The chain links TRBV28 to TRBJ1-4; 8 nucleotides align to TRBD1. Germline-derived CDR1 and CDR2 are MDHEN and SYDVKM. After removal of 5 bases from V and 4 bases from J, the junction contained 9 bases not matched to a gene. CDR3 length equals 16 residues. The complete variable domain, with remaining parts taken from reference TRBV28 and TRBJ1-4, reads DVKVTQSSRYLVKRTGEKVFLECVQDMDHENMFWYRQDPGLGLRLIYFSYDVKMKEKGDIPEGYSVSREKKERFSLILESASTNQTSMYLCASSLFRTGFNEKLFFGSGTQLSVL.

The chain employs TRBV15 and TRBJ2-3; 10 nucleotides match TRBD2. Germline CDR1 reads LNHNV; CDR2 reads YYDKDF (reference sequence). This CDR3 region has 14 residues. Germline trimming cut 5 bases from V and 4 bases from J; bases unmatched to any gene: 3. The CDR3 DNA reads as TGTGCCACCAGCCATAGCGGGAGGTCAGATACGCAGTATTTT. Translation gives CATSHSGRSDTQYF.

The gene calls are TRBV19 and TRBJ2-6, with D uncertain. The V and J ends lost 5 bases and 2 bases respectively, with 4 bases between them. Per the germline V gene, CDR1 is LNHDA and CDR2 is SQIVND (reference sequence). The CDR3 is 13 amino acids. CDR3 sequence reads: CASSVTGANVLTF. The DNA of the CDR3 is TGTGCCAGTAGTGTTACTGGGGCCAACGTCCTGACTTTC.

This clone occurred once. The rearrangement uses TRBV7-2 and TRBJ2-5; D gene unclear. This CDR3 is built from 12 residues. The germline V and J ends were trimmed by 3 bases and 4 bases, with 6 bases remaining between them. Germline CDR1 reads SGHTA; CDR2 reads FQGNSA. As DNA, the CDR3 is TGTGCCAGCAGCTTCATCGGAGAGACCCAGTACTTC. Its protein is CASSFIGETQYF.

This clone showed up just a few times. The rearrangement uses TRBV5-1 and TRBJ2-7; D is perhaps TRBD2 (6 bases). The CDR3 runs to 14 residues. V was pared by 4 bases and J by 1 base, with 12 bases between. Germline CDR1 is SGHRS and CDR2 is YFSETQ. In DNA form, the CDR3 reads TGCGCCAGCAGCGAAACGGCGGGATCCTACGAGCAGTACTTC. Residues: CASSETAGSYEQYF.